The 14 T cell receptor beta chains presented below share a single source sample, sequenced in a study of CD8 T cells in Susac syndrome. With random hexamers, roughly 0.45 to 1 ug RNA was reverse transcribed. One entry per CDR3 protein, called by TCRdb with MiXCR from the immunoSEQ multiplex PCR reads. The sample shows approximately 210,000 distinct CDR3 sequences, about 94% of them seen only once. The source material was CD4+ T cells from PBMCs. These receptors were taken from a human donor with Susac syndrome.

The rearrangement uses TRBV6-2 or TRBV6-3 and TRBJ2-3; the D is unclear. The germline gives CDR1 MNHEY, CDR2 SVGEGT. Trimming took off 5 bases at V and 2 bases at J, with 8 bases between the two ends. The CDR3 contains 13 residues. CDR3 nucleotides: TGTGCCAGCAGTATCTCGGTCACAGATACGCAGTATTTT. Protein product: CASSISVTDTQYF.

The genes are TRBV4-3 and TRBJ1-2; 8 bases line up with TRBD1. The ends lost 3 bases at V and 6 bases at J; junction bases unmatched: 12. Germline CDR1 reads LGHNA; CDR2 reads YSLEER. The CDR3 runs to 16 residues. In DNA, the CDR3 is TGCGCCAGCAGCCACACCTCCCCGGCAGGGGGCGATGGCTACACCTTC. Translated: CASSHTSPAGGDGYTF.

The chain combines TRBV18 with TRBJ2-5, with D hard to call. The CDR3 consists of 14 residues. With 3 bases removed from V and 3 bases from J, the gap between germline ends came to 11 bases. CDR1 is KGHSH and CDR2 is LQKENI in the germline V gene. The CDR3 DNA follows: TGTGCCAGCTCACCGCCACTGGCAGAAGAGACCCAGTACTTC. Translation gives CASSPPLAEETQYF.

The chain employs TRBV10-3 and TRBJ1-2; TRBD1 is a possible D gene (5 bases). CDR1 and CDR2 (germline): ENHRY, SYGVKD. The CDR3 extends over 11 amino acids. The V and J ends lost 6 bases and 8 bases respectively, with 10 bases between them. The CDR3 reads CAISRDGGYTF. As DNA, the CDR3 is TGTGCCATCAGCCGGGACGGCGGCTACACCTTC.

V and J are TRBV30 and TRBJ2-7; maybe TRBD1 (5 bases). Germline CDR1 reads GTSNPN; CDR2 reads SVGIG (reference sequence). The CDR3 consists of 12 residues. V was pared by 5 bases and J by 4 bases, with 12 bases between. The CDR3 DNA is TGTGCCTGGGGTAATACAGGTTACGAGCAGTACTTC. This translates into CAWGNTGYEQYF.

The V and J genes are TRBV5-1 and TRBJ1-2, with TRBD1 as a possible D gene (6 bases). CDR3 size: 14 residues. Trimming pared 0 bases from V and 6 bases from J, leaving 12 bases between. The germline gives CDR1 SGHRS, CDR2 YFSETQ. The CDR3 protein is CASSLASEGDGYTF. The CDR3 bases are TGCGCCAGCAGCTTGGCGAGCGAGGGGGATGGCTACACCTTC. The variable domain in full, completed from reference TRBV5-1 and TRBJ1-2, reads KAGVTQTPRYLIKTRGQQVTLSCSPISGHRSVSWYQQTPGQGLQFLFEYFSETQRNKGNFPGRFSGRQFSNSRSEMNVSTLELGDSALYLCASSLASEGDGYTFGSGTRLTVV.

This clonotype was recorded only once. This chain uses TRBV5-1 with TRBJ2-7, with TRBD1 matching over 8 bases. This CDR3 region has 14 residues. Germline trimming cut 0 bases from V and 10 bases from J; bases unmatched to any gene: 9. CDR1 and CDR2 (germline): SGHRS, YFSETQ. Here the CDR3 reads CASSLGQDRADQYF. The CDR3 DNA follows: TGCGCCAGCAGCTTGGGCCAGGACAGGGCGGACCAGTACTTC. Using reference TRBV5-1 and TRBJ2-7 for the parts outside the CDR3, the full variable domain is KAGVTQTPRYLIKTRGQQVTLSCSPISGHRSVSWYQQTPGQGLQFLFEYFSETQRNKGNFPGRFSGRQFSNSRSEMNVSTLELGDSALYLCASSLGQDRADQYFGPGTRLTVT.

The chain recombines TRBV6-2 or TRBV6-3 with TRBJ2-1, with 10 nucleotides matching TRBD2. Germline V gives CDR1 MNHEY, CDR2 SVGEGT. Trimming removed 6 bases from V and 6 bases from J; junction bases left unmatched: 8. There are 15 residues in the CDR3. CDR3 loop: CASRPPGLASNEQFF. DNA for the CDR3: TGTGCCAGCAGACCTCCGGGACTAGCGTCCAATGAGCAGTTCTTC.

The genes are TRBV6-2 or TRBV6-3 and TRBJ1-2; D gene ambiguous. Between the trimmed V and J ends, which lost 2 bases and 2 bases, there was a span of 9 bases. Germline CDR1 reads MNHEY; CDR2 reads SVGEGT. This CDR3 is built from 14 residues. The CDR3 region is CASSYGRNNYGYTF. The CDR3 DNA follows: TGTGCCAGCAGTTACGGGCGCAACAACTATGGCTACACCTTC.

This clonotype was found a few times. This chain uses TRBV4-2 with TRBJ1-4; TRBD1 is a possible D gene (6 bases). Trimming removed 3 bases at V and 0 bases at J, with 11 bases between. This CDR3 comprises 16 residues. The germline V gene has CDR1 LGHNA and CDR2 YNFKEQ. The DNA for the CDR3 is TGTGCCAGCAGCCATGCAGGGGAGGCAACTAATGAAAAACTGTTTTTT. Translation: CASSHAGEATNEKLFF.

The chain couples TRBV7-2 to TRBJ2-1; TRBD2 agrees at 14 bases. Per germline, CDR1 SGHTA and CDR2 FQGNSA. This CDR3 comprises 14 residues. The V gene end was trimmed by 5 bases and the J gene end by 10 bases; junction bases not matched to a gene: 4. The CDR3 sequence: CASSKGLAGEEQFF. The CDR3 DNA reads TGTGCCAGCAGCAAGGGACTAGCGGGGGAGGAGCAGTTCTTC.

The CDR3 spells CASSMAGVPRTDTQYF. Here the CDR3 DNA reads TGTGCCAGTAGTATGGCGGGCGTCCCTCGCACAGATACGCAGTATTTT. This rearrangement joins TRBV19 to TRBJ2-3, with D tentatively TRBD2 (5 bases). The germline CDR1 and CDR2 sequences are LNHDA and SQIVND (reference sequence). The CDR3 is made up of 16 amino acids. V shed 3 bases and J shed 1 base, with 14 bases lying between them.

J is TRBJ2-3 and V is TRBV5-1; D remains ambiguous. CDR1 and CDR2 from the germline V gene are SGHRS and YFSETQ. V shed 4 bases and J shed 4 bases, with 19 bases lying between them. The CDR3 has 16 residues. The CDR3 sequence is CASSQTRASSADTQYF. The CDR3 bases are TGCGCCAGCAGCCAGACACGGGCCTCGAGCGCAGATACGCAGTATTTT.

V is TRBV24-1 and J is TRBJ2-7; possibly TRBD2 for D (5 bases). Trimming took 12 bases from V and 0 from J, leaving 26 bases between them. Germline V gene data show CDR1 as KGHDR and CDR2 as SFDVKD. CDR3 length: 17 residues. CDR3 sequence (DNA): TGTGCCGGACCTCCCCTAGGACGGACTGGGAGCTCCTACGAGCAGTACTTC. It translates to CAGPPLGRTGSSYEQYF.